Following are 10 T cell receptor beta chains from one sample sequenced in a study of T cell changes during pregnancy in multiple sclerosis. Only in-frame clones appear in the TCRdb table, and some are missing; sequencing was by immunoSEQ multiplex PCR. The profile covers nearly 110,000 clones, with around 90% appearing a single time and roughly 1.5% taken by the ten largest. Sequenced here: peripheral blood, sampled after pregnancy. The receptor source for this set is a female donor with multiple sclerosis, enrolled in a pregnancy study.

The chain has TRBV13 and TRBJ2-1, with 10 bases that match TRBD2. The V segment lost 5 bases and the J segment 6 bases; nucleotides outside the gene matches: 13. CDR1 and CDR2 from the germline V gene are PRHDT and FYEKMQ (reference sequence). The CDR3 runs to 17 residues. CDR3 in amino acids: CASSLRRSLAGLNEQFF. The DNA of the CDR3 is TGTGCCAGCAGCCTAAGACGGTCACTAGCGGGACTCAATGAGCAGTTCTTC. Full variable domain (rest looked up from reference TRBV13 and TRBJ2-1): AAGVIQSPRHLIKEKRETATLKCYPIPRHDTVYWYQQGPGQDPQFLISFYEKMQSDKGSIPDRFSAQQFSDYHSELNMSSLELGDSALYFCASSLRRSLAGLNEQFFGPGTRLTVL.

The genes are TRBV30 and TRBJ1-5; 8 bases are shared with TRBD1. Trimming at V came to 4 bases and at J to 4 bases, leaving 3 bases not matched to a gene. Germline V gene sequence: CDR1 GTSNPN, CDR2 SVGIG (reference sequence). The CDR3 consists of 13 residues. The CDR3 sequence is CAWNTGGNQPQHF. The CDR3 bases are TGTGCCTGGAATACAGGGGGTAATCAGCCCCAGCATTTT. The full variable domain, rest sourced from reference TRBV30 and TRBJ1-5, is SQTIHQWPATLVQPVGSPLSLECTVEGTSNPNLYWYRQAAGRGLQLLFYSVGIGQISSEVPQNLSASRPQDRQFILSSKKLLLSDSGFYLCAWNTGGNQPQHFGDGTRLSIL.

The rearrangement joins TRBV18 to TRBJ2-7; TRBD2 agrees at 14 bases. Trimming removed 6 bases from V and 2 bases from J; junction bases left unmatched: 9. Germline V CDR1 and CDR2: KGHSH, LQKENI. CDR3 length: 17 amino acids. The CDR3 nucleotides are TGTGCCAGCTCCCGACTAGCGGGGGGGCCTACCCCCTACGAGCAGTACTTC. Protein product: CASSRLAGGPTPYEQYF.

CDR3 in amino acids: CASSPLAGVYEQYF. The CDR3, as DNA: TGTGCCAGCAGTCCACTAGCGGGCGTCTACGAGCAGTACTTC. The V and J genes are TRBV27 and TRBJ2-7; TRBD2 matches 9 bases. V shed 5 bases, J shed 3 bases, and the junction held 5 bases outside the gene matches. CDR1 and CDR2 from the germline V gene are MNHEY and SMNVEV (reference sequence). The CDR3 loop spans 14 amino acids.

The V gene is TRBV7-3, the J gene TRBJ2-3; D ambiguous. The CDR3 covers 13 residues. Germline lookup yields CDR1 SGHTA and CDR2 FQGTGA. V was cut by 2 bases and J by 4 bases, with 7 bases left in between. The CDR3 loop is CASSLSPPDTQYF. Written as DNA, the CDR3 is TGTGCCAGCAGCTTATCCCCTCCAGATACGCAGTATTTT.

The genes are TRBV5-5 and TRBJ2-1; 9 positions agree with TRBD2. The CDR3 runs to 15 residues. Germline V lookup: CDR1 SGHKS, CDR2 YYEKEE (reference sequence). After removal of 4 bases from V and 4 bases from J, the junction contained 6 bases not matched to a gene. CDR3 bases: TGTGCCAGCAGCCCAAGCGGGAGGAAGTACAATGAGCAGTTCTTC. Residues: CASSPSGRKYNEQFF.

The J gene is TRBJ2-1, the V gene TRBV6-1; TRBD2 matches at 11 bases. Germline V gives CDR1 MNHNS, CDR2 SASEGT. V dropped 7 bases and J dropped 4; count of bases not matched to a gene: 6. This CDR3 has 15 amino acids. This CDR3 is CASTLAGGFYNEQFF. CDR3 sequence (DNA): TGTGCCAGCACCCTAGCGGGGGGCTTTTACAATGAGCAGTTCTTC.

A few counts support this clone. The chain combines TRBV19 with TRBJ1-2, with D maybe TRBD1 (6 bases). Trimming removed 11 bases from V and 2 bases from J, with 18 bases in between. The V gene's germline CDR1 is LNHDA and CDR2 SQIVND (reference sequence). There are 14 residues in the CDR3. CDR3 sequence: CASGQRNRNYGYTF. The DNA of the CDR3 is TGTGCCTCGGGACAACGAAATCGAAACTATGGCTACACCTTC.

The V call is TRBV2, the J call TRBJ1-5; D uncertain. Trimming cost V 8 bases and J 9 bases, with 14 bases left between them. The CDR3 runs 12 residues. Germline V gene data show CDR1 as SNHLY and CDR2 as FYNNEI. The CDR3 loop reads CASGREGPPQHF. The CDR3 DNA reads as TGTGCCAGCGGGAGGGAAGGACCGCCCCAGCATTTT.

The chain couples TRBV4-1 to TRBJ2-1; 8 bases are shared with TRBD2. This CDR3 contains 16 residues. CDR1 is MGHRA, CDR2 YSYEKL, per germline. V was pared by 8 bases and J by 5 bases, with 14 bases of the junction left unmatched. CDR3 nucleotide sequence: TGCGCCAGCTACCCAGGTCCCGGGGGGGTTAACAATGAGCAGTTCTTC. Protein sequence: CASYPGPGGVNNEQFF.